This TCR beta chain was sequenced for a study of blood T cell repertoires in COVID-19. Some clones are missing from TCRdb's copy, which holds only in-frame ones; the method was immunoSEQ multiplex PCR. The sample comprises about 110,000 clones, about 89% of which are singletons, and almost 4.5% rests with the top ten. The receptor comes from a man in his forties with acute or convalescent COVID-19. Sequenced sample: peripheral blood.

Here the CDR3 reads CASSPLEGVNTEAFF. In nucleotides, the CDR3 is TGCGCCAGCAGCCCACTGGAAGGGGTGAACACTGAAGCTTTCTTT. The rearrangement links TRBV5-1 to TRBJ1-1, with D possibly TRBD1 on 5 matching bases. Trimming removed 4 bases at V and 0 bases at J, with 13 bases between. Germline V CDR1 and CDR2: SGHRS, YFSETQ. The CDR3 length is 15 residues.